These T cell receptor beta chains were read from a single sample in a study of regulatory T cells in long-lasting Graves disease. Each CDR3 protein is one row after TCRdb ran MiXCR on the multiplex PCR reads. The sample has roughly 500,000 distinct CDR3 sequences; about a fifth are singletons. The specimen comprised peripheral blood mononuclear cells (PBMCs), sampled when the disease was refractory, from a patient treated with antithyroid drugs. All receptors derive from a female donor with Graves disease. CDR3s include the opening cysteine and the closing phenylalanine or tryptophan. Fields, in order: J gene, V gene, D gene, clone size, CDR3 protein, CDR3 DNA. D genes are given only for firm matches. Clone size is given for some rows only: seen once, a few or many times, or a class if the clone is expanded.

TRBJ1-1 TRBV28 NA many CASSPPRAYTEAFF TGTGCCAGCAGCCCTCCCCGGGCCTACACTGAAGCTTTCTTT
TRBJ1-2 TRBV6-1 TRBD1 many CASRWGQGAGGYTF TGTGCCAGCAGGTGGGGACAGGGGGCCGGAGGCTACACCTTC
TRBJ1-4 TRBV5-4 TRBD1 NA CASSLKGAGTEKLFF TGTGCCAGCAGCTTGAAGGGGGCTGGAACTGAAAAACTGTTTTTT
TRBJ2-5 TRBV3-1 TRBD2 many CASSQDGLGLAAQYF TGTGCCAGCAGCCAAGATGGGTTGGGACTAGCGGCCCAGTACTTC
TRBJ1-2 TRBV4-3 NA once CASSQEDRFDYGYTF TGCGCCAGCAGCCAAGAAGACAGGTTTGACTATGGCTACACCTTC
TRBJ1-1 TRBV28 NA many CASSLNGANTEAFF TGTGCCAGCAGTTTAAATGGGGCAAACACTGAAGCTTTCTTT
TRBJ2-2 TRBV10-1 TRBD1 few CASSRGGTGFTGELFF TGCGCCAGCAGCCGAGGGGGGACAGGGTTCACCGGGGAGCTGTTTTTT
TRBJ1-5 TRBV28 NA many CASSFPGTGFQPQHF TGTGCCAGCAGTTTCCCCGGGACCGGTTTTCAGCCCCAGCATTTT
TRBJ2-5 TRBV29-1 NA NA CSVFGGGQETQYF TGCAGCGTTTTTGGGGGAGGACAAGAGACCCAGTACTTC
TRBJ1-5 TRBV20-1 NA many CSARVKGDGNQPQHF TGCAGTGCTAGAGTGAAAGGGGACGGCAATCAGCCCCAGCATTTT
TRBJ2-7 TRBV28 NA many CASSPRLYEQYF TGTGCCAGCAGCCCCCGGCTTTACGAGCAGTACTTC
TRBJ2-7 TRBV6-5 NA few CASSYSLAQAYEQYF TGTGCCAGCAGTTACTCACTAGCTCAAGCCTACGAGCAGTACTTC
TRBJ2-1 TRBV20-1 TRBD2 NA CSAAPGLVRNEQFF TGCAGTGCGGCCCCGGGACTAGTTAGGAATGAGCAGTTCTTC
TRBJ2-7 TRBV2 NA many CASSGRYEQYF TGTGCCAGCAGCGGACGCTACGAGCAGTACTTC
TRBJ2-5 TRBV5-1 NA few CASSSVTGLIQETQYF TGCGCCAGCAGCTCAGTGACAGGACTCATCCAAGAGACCCAGTACTTC
TRBJ2-2 TRBV12-3/TRBV12-4 NA many CASITGPRRDTGELFF TGTGCCAGCATTACAGGGCCACGGAGGGATACCGGGGAGCTGTTTTTT
TRBJ1-6 TRBV7-9 NA few CASSLSGADNSPLHF TGTGCCAGCAGCTTATCAGGGGCCGATAATTCACCCCTCCACTTT
TRBJ1-2 TRBV11-2 NA many CASSSSTVNYGYTF TGTGCCAGCAGCTCCTCGACCGTTAACTATGGCTACACCTTC
TRBJ2-5 TRBV6-2/TRBV6-3 NA once CASSWVKETQYF TGTGCCAGCAGTTGGGTGAAGGAGACCCAGTACTTC
TRBJ2-2 TRBV7-9 NA NA CASSLRARSEGKPGELFF TGTGCCAGCAGCTTACGGGCCCGGTCGGAAGGGAAGCCCGGGGAGCTGTTTTTT
TRBJ2-5 TRBV11-2 TRBD1 many CASSQDRADVETQYF TGTGCCAGCAGCCAGGACAGGGCCGATGTAGAGACCCAGTACTTC
TRBJ2-7 TRBV7-2 NA many CASSFSGVGYEQYF TGTGCCAGCAGCTTTTCCGGGGTCGGTTACGAGCAGTACTTC
TRBJ2-2 TRBV7-3 NA many CASSLGVSGELFF TGTGCCAGCAGCTTAGGCGTGTCCGGGGAGCTGTTTTTT
TRBJ2-4 TRBV19 TRBD2 few CASSAGAWENIQYF TGTGCCAGTAGTGCGGGAGCCTGGGAAAACATTCAGTACTTC
TRBJ1-5 TRBV19 NA NA CATSDSANQPQHF TGTGCCACCTCGGACAGCGCCAATCAGCCCCAGCATTTT
TRBJ1-1 TRBV19 NA NA CASSMVGDWGTEAFF TGTGCCAGTAGTATGGTCGGGGACTGGGGGACTGAAGCTTTCTTT
TRBJ2-7 TRBV27 NA many CASSPIRWGEQYF TGTGCCAGCAGTCCCATTCGATGGGGCGAGCAGTACTTC
TRBJ2-5 TRBV9 TRBD2 NA CASSVTSGRRFGETQYF TGTGCCAGCAGCGTGACTAGCGGGAGAAGGTTCGGGGAGACCCAGTACTTC
TRBJ2-6 TRBV18 NA NA CASSPRKIAGANVLTF TGTGCCAGCTCCCCGCGCAAGATCGCTGGGGCCAACGTCCTGACTTTC
TRBJ2-7 TRBV15 TRBD2 NA CATSRVSGSYEQYF TGTGCCACCAGCAGAGTGAGCGGGAGTTACGAGCAGTACTTC
TRBJ1-1 TRBV5-1 NA many CASRGDGNTEAFF TGCGCCAGCAGGGGGGACGGAAACACTGAAGCTTTCTTT
TRBJ2-4 TRBV24-1 NA many CATSTRIRGRNIQYF TGTGCCACCAGCACCCGAATCCGGGGAAGAAACATTCAGTACTTC
TRBJ2-7 TRBV5-4 TRBD1 NA CASSPLGTGGRYEQYF TGTGCCAGCAGTCCCCTCGGGACAGGGGGTAGGTACGAGCAGTACTTC
TRBJ2-4 TRBV7-9 TRBD1 NA CASSGTGNAKGNIQYF TGTGCCAGCAGCGGGACAGGGAACGCCAAAGGGAACATTCAGTACTTC
TRBJ1-1 TRBV6-2/TRBV6-3 NA few CASSYPRALKFFSRTEAFF TGTGCCAGCAGTTACCCTCGGGCCCTGAAGTTTTTTTCGCGCACTGAAGCTTTCTTT
TRBJ2-2 TRBV7-9 NA NA CASGHPTNTGELFF TGTGCCAGCGGGCACCCCACGAACACCGGGGAGCTGTTTTTT
TRBJ1-2 TRBV20-1 TRBD1 many CSAHMTGEGSYTF TGCAGTGCTCATATGACAGGGGAAGGGAGCTACACCTTC
TRBJ2-7 TRBV20-1 TRBD1 NA CSAGAPGGLRTEQYF TGCAGTGCCGGGGCTCCAGGGGGCTTAAGGACCGAGCAGTACTTC
TRBJ2-7 TRBV27 TRBD2 NA CASSTTGLVLEQYF TGTGCCAGCAGCACCACGGGACTAGTCCTCGAGCAGTACTTC
TRBJ1-5 TRBV28 NA many CASSPGAASNQPQHF TGTGCCAGCAGTCCCGGGGCGGCGAGCAATCAGCCCCAGCATTTT